This paragraph covers one TCR beta chain sequence. This sample was included in a study of T-cell memory formation after mild COVID-19. One entry per CDR3 protein, called by TCRdb with MiXCR from the 5' RACE reads. The table lists fewer than 300,000 distinct CDR3 sequences, approximately 16% of them singletons. The sequenced sample was PBMCs or a T cell subset sorted from them (not recorded which). The sequence derives from a man younger than 35 who had mild COVID-19 (a few samples of this study predate the infection). Cell type and time point are not known.

The CDR3 region has the DNA TGCAGTGCTAGAGATTCCACAAACGGGGAGCTGTTTTTT. It encodes CSARDSTNGELFF. V usage is TRBV20-1 and J usage is TRBJ2-2; D not resolved. The CDR3 runs to 13 residues. Germline V gives CDR1 DFQATT, CDR2 SNEGSKA (reference sequence). Trimming took 0 bases from V and 7 from J, leaving 9 bases between them.